This T cell receptor (beta chain) was obtained from a study of shared clonotypes between healthy human individuals. Study-wide context: Participating donors consisted of a couple of women and a few men aged 18 to 49.

Germline CDR1 reads LNHNV; CDR2 reads YYDKDF (reference sequence). CDR3 length: 13 amino acids. Trimming shortened V by 5 bases and J by 4 bases, and 11 bases separated the two germline ends. Here immunoSEQ multiplex PCR was the method, and the copy in TCRdb shows in-frame clones only, minus some. Found here are about 1.5 million clones, about 96% of them singletons; the top ten hold approximately 1%. The sample was naive CD4+ T cells sorted from blood. The subset here: CD45RA+ positively selected. The chain joins TRBV15 to TRBJ1-2; D is ambiguous. The receptor's source is a man younger than 40 in good health. The CDR3 loop is CATSPPERYGYTF. DNA of the CDR3: TGTGCCACCAGCCCCCCAGAACGCTATGGCTACACCTTC.